The text below deals with one T cell receptor beta chain. The antigen this receptor binds is unknown. No base-level quality is on record; no much larger clone is a single base apart. This entry belongs to a study of T cells after yellow fever vaccination (dated by TCRdb to about 2019). Study-wide context: Libraries from fractions with low cell numbers were prepared with the SMART-Seq v4 Ultra Low Input RNA kit. Two healthy male donors, one aged 18 to 30 and one aged 30 to 40 years, were included in the cohort. To follow T-cell clones before and after primary and booster YFV17D yellow fever vaccination, bulk TCR alpha and beta repertoires were sequenced over time. Bulk PBMC replicates and cell subsets were isolated from blood drawn at multiple timepoints before and after both primary and secondary immunization. The full study reports these points: After the booster, most of the clones that had expanded following primary vaccination were detected again (just under 97% of CD4 and 80% to 90% of CD8), which suggests that memory was broadly maintained. A small fraction of clonotypes appeared in both the CD4 and CD8 compartments, likely as a result of convergent recombination. FACS-sorted repertoires could contain abundant contaminating clonotypes from the bulk population, so computational filtering was required. Compared with the primary T-cell response, the secondary T-cell response was faster but weaker, reaching its peak on day 5 rather than on day 15. Because only a couple of donors were included in the study, the extent to which the findings can be generalized is limited.

This sample's treatment or condition label indicates: live attenuated yellow fever vaccine strain. At every blood-draw timepoint, two biological replicates of bulk PBMCs were collected. PBMCs were isolated from peripheral blood using a standard Ficoll-Paque protocol. TriZol was used to extract RNA from bulk PBMCs, CD4 and CD8 fractions, and dextramer-positive and dextramer-negative fractions. TCR cDNA was made using 5'RACE template switching, a step that added a universal primer site and unique molecular identifiers. cDNA synthesis was primed from both the TCR alpha and TCR beta constant segments. Library amplification involved two PCR steps, and the second step added sample barcodes and sequencing adapters. Sequencing of libraries was done on Illumina HiSeq 2500 (2x100 bp) or NovaSeq (2x150 bp). On the authors' methods: Reads were demultiplexed and collapsed into UMI consensus sequences with MIGEC, and V(D)J alignment was performed with MiXCR. Vaccine-responding clonotypes were identified with edgeR using replicate PBMC samples, with FDR below 0.01 and a log2 fold change above 5 up to day 15 being required. Bulk clonotypes were assigned CD4 or CD8 identity according to which sequenced CD4 or CD8 repertoire held them at higher abundance. TCRdb reanalyzed the raw reads on its own, using fastp at Q25 for trimming and MiXCR for clone calling, and kept in-frame beta chains. Every CDR3 protein is listed once, alongside the most common genes and DNA of its rows. TCRdb, rather than the study authors, made the V and J calls. The sample table records around 340,000 distinct CDR3 sequences; over 8% of these occur just once. The biggest ten clones account for roughly 17% of the sample.

This receptor was obtained from a man between 18 and 29 years old who received the YFV17D yellow fever vaccine. This sample comprised PBMCs, obtained on the day of the first yellow fever vaccination.

DNA sequence: TGCGCCAGCAGCCAAGACCGACAGGGGTATCAGCCCCAGCATTTT. Its coded protein is CASSQDRQGYQPQHF. The rearranged chain carries TRBV4-3 and TRBJ1-5, and 8 junctional nucleotides match TRBD1. Based on the germline V gene, the CDR1 and CDR2 sequences are LGHNA and YSLEER. Germline trimming: 0 bases from V, 5 bases from J; junction bases outside gene matches: 3. Taken from cysteine to phenylalanine, the CDR3 has 15 residues. Of the read, only the CDR3 DNA is kept; its 45 bases are in frame from base 1.